What follows are 32 T cell receptor beta chains derived from one specimen sequenced in a study of cytomegalovirus exposure and HLA in healthy donors. It was with 60 Vbeta and 13 Jbeta primers that the PCR ran. Clones were sequenced by immunoSEQ multiplex PCR, and TCRdb holds only the in-frame ones, with some missing. This sample has 150,000 to 200,000 clones, with 84% found just once. Material for sequencing was PBMCs. The receptors shown here come from a young man in good health and CMV-seronegative.

This chain links TRBV5-5 with TRBJ2-3; 9 bases line up with TRBD2. There are 15 residues in the CDR3. The V segment lost 5 bases and the J segment 4 bases; nucleotides outside the gene matches: 8. In germline, CDR1 is SGHKS, CDR2 YYEKEE (reference sequence). The CDR3 nucleotides are TGTGCCAGCAGTCCGGCGGGGGGGAGGGCAGATACGCAGTATTTT. This codes for CASSPAGGRADTQYF.

This sequence joins TRBV7-8 and TRBJ2-2; 15 nucleotides match TRBD2. Trimming removed 4 bases from V and 6 bases from J; junction bases left unmatched: 3. Germline CDR1 reads SGHVS; CDR2 reads FQNEAQ. The CDR3 is 16 amino acids. This CDR3 reads CASSSWTSGGAGELFF. The CDR3 bases are TGTGCCAGCAGCTCGTGGACTAGCGGGGGGGCCGGGGAGCTGTTTTTT.

V is TRBV27 and J is TRBJ2-5; TRBD2 might be the D (5 bases). The CDR3 totals 13 residues. Trimming removed 4 bases at V and 5 bases at J, with 11 bases between. The germline V gene has CDR1 MNHEY and CDR2 SMNVEV (reference sequence). The chain's CDR3 is CASSWNRGETQYF. The CDR3 nucleotides are TGTGCCAGCAGTTGGAACCGAGGGGAGACCCAGTACTTC.

This clone has more than one count but fewer than ten. The J gene is TRBJ1-2, the V gene TRBV11-2; D unresolved. The CDR3 sequence is 15 residues long. V lost 5 bases and J 1 base, leaving 14 bases between the germline ends. The V gene's germline CDR1 is SGHAT and CDR2 FQNNGV. The CDR3 loop is CASSPRRTDNYGYTF. CDR3 DNA: TGTGCCAGCAGCCCCCGAAGAACAGATAACTATGGCTACACCTTC.

The V gene is TRBV19, the J gene TRBJ2-2; TRBD2 matches 15 bases. CDR3 size: 17 residues. Looked up from germline, CDR1 is LNHDA and CDR2 is SQIVND (reference sequence). V was clipped by 5 bases and J by 6 bases; unmatched bases: 7. The DNA for the CDR3 is TGTGCCAGTAGTCTCAGGACTAGCGGGAGGGCTGCCGGGGAGCTGTTTTTT. It encodes CASSLRTSGRAAGELFF. The full variable domain, with the rest looked up from reference TRBV19 and TRBJ2-2, is DGGITQSPKYLFRKEGQNVTLSCEQNLNHDAMYWYRQDPGQGLRLIYYSQIVNDFQKGDIAEGYSVSREKKESFPLTVTSAQKNPTAFYLCASSLRTSGRAAGELFFGEGSRLTVL.

The J gene is TRBJ2-7, the V gene TRBV4-3; TRBD2 matches 9 bases. CDR3 length equals 14 residues. Per the germline V gene, CDR1 is LGHNA and CDR2 is YSLEER. J lost 7 bases, V lost 1 base, and 5 bases had no gene match. The CDR3, as DNA: TGCGCCAGCAGCCAAGCTAGCGGGGCGGGGGAGCAGTACTTC. It specifies CASSQASGAGEQYF.

The chain combines TRBV7-8 with TRBJ1-1; 8 bases fit TRBD1. Germline CDR1 reads SGHVS; CDR2 reads FQNEAQ. Losses at the gene ends were 1 base for V and 4 bases for J; bases not matched to a gene: 5. The CDR3 contains 15 residues. CDR3 DNA: TGTGCCAGCAGCTTAGGGACAGGGATTTTCACTGAAGCTTTCTTT. Amino acid sequence: CASSLGTGIFTEAFF. The full variable domain, completed using reference TRBV7-8 and TRBJ1-1, is GAGVSQSPRYKVAKRGQDVALRCDPISGHVSLFWYQQALGQGPEFLTYFQNEAQLDKSGLPSDRFFAERPEGSVSTLKIQRTQQEDSAVYLCASSLGTGIFTEAFFGQGTRLTVV.

The chain employs TRBV5-8 and TRBJ2-2, with 9 bases lining up with TRBD2. Germline CDR1 SGHTS, CDR2 YDEGEE. J lost 8 bases, V lost 6 bases, and 14 bases had no gene match. The CDR3 sequence is 16 residues long. In DNA, the CDR3 is TGTGCCAGCACCTATAGCGGGAGATCGAGAGCGGGGGAGCTGTTTTTT. Encoded protein: CASTYSGRSRAGELFF. Together with reference TRBV5-8 and TRBJ2-2, the CDR3 gives the full variable domain: EAGVTQSPTHLIKTRGQQATLRCSPISGHTSVYWYQQALGLGLQFLLWYDEGEERNRGNFPPRFSGRQFPNYSSELNVNALELEDSALYLCASTYSGRSRAGELFFGEGSRLTVL.

CDR3 bases: TGTGCCAGCAGCTTATATGCGCAAGAGACCCAGTACTTC. Protein product: CASSLYAQETQYF. This chain joins TRBV7-3 and TRBJ2-5; unclear D gene. Germline V gene sequence: CDR1 SGHTA, CDR2 FQGTGA. V lost 2 bases and J 2 bases, leaving 6 bases between the germline ends. The CDR3 is made up of 13 amino acids.

This clone was recorded once. V and J are TRBV9 and TRBJ2-6, with D tentatively TRBD2 (5 bases). Deletions cut 6 bases from V and 2 bases from J, with 9 bases between. This CDR3 is built from 14 residues. From germline, CDR1 is SGDLS and CDR2 YYNGEE. The CDR3 DNA is TGTGCCAGCACGAGGGTTCCTGGGGCCAACGTCCTGACTTTC. Its translation is CASTRVPGANVLTF.

The chain recombines TRBV6-1 with TRBJ2-2; weak D call: TRBD1 (5 bases). This CDR3 is 14 amino acids long. V lost 8 bases, J lost 1 base, and 11 bases lay in between. Germline V lookup: CDR1 MNHNS, CDR2 SASEGT. CDR3 in amino acids: CASQDTGNTGELFF. Here the CDR3 DNA reads TGTGCCAGCCAAGATACAGGGAACACCGGGGAGCTGTTTTTT.

This chain links TRBV5-4 with TRBJ2-5, with a weak D call TRBD2 (6 bases). The V end was cut by 5 bases, the J end by 2 bases, with 16 bases between. Germline values: CDR1 SGHNT, CDR2 YYREEE (reference sequence). This CDR3 is 15 amino acids long. As DNA, the CDR3 is TGTGCCAGCAGTTACCGACTAGGACAACAAGAGACCCAGTACTTC. Translated, it gives CASSYRLGQQETQYF.

In this sample, this clone turned up a few times. The chain employs TRBV7-9 and TRBJ2-1; D perhaps matches TRBD2 (6 bases). The length of the CDR3 is 15 residues. V was trimmed by 1 base and J by 3 bases, leaving 10 bases between them. Germline V gives CDR1 SEHNR, CDR2 FQNEAQ (reference sequence). CDR3 in amino acids: CASSLGGGIYNEQFF. The CDR3 region has the DNA TGTGCCAGCAGCTTAGGCGGCGGGATCTACAATGAGCAGTTCTTC.

This chain links TRBV5-1 with TRBJ1-2, with 7 bases that match TRBD1. This CDR3 contains 13 residues. Germline lookup yields CDR1 SGHRS and CDR2 YFSETQ. The junction had 2 bases not matched to a gene; V was cut back by 4 bases and J by 2 bases. CDR3 sequence: CASSPQGNYGYTF. As DNA, the CDR3 is TGCGCCAGCAGCCCACAGGGGAACTATGGCTACACCTTC.

The rearrangement uses TRBV7-8 and TRBJ2-3, with 10 positions matching TRBD2. CDR1 is SGHVS, CDR2 FQNEAQ, per germline. The CDR3 runs 16 residues. J lost 3 bases, V lost 5 bases, and 8 bases had no gene match. CDR3: CASSPQAGGVTDTQYF. The CDR3 coding sequence is TGTGCCAGCAGCCCCCAAGCGGGAGGGGTAACAGATACGCAGTATTTT.

The chain joins TRBV5-1 to TRBJ2-4, with 7 bases identical to TRBD1. There are 16 residues in the CDR3. The junction had 6 bases not matched to a gene; V was cut back by 1 base and J by 2 bases. Looked up from germline, CDR1 is SGHRS and CDR2 is YFSETQ. The CDR3 nucleotides read TGCGCCAGCAGCTTGAGACAGGGAGAAACCAAAAACATTCAGTACTTC. This translates into CASSLRQGETKNIQYF.

V is TRBV27 and J is TRBJ1-2, with 7 bases identical to TRBD1. This CDR3 comprises 15 residues. CDR1 and CDR2 from the germline V gene are MNHEY and SMNVEV (reference sequence). V was clipped by 5 bases and J by 3 bases; unmatched bases: 9. The CDR3 DNA is TGTGCCAGCAGTCGGACGACAGGGCCAGACTATGGCTACACCTTC. Its protein is CASSRTTGPDYGYTF.

The V and J genes are TRBV5-1 and TRBJ2-1, with TRBD2 matching over 15 bases. Germline values: CDR1 SGHRS, CDR2 YFSETQ. The junction had 9 bases not matched to a gene; V was cut back by 5 bases and J by 9 bases. CDR3 length: 16 residues. The CDR3 reads CASRRGTSGRRIEQFF. The CDR3 nucleotides are TGCGCCAGCAGGAGAGGGACTAGCGGGAGGAGAATTGAGCAGTTCTTC.

V and J are TRBV23-1 and TRBJ2-1; the match to TRBD1 covers 11 bases. TRBV23-1 counts as an open reading frame of uncertain function. V lost 8 bases, J lost 8 bases, and 8 bases stayed unmatched. This CDR3 spans 14 amino acids. DNA of the CDR3: TGCGCCAGCGCCAGGGACAGGGGGGAGGATGAGCAGTTCTTC. Residues: CASARDRGEDEQFF.

This chain links TRBV29-1 with TRBJ1-4, with D unclear. Germline V CDR1 and CDR2: SQVTM, ANQGSEA. Deletions cut 7 bases from V and 1 base from J, with 4 bases between. The CDR3 consists of 11 residues. The CDR3 bases are TGCAGCGCCCTAACTAATGAAAAACTGTTTTTT. It specifies CSALTNEKLFF.

This clone was picked up one time. V gene TRBV29-1 combines with J gene TRBJ1-2; the D is unclear. V lost 6 bases and J lost 0, with 14 bases in between. The CDR3 extends over 14 amino acids. The germline CDR1 and CDR2 sequences are SQVTM and ANQGSEA. CDR3 DNA sequence: TGCAGCGTCGAGTTGAGGAGGGCTAACTATGGCTACACCTTC. Translation gives CSVELRRANYGYTF.

As DNA, the CDR3 is TGTGCCAGCAGCCTTTACGGTGAGCAGTTCTTC. Its translation is CASSLYGEQFF. This chain links TRBV7-6 with TRBJ2-1; unclear D gene. The CDR3 sequence is 11 residues long. Trimming shortened V by 5 bases and J by 9 bases, and 8 bases separated the two germline ends. CDR1 and CDR2 from the germline V gene are SGHVS and FNYEAQ.

The chain couples TRBV2 to TRBJ1-5, with a tentative D call TRBD1 (6 bases). The V end lost 8 bases, the J end lost 6 bases, and 17 bases lay between the germline ends. This CDR3 has 14 amino acids. Germline loops: CDR1 SNHLY, CDR2 FYNNEI. The CDR3 DNA reads TGTGCCAGCGGAGGACAGCCGGCAGGTCAGCCCCAGCATTTT. Its translation: CASGGQPAGQPQHF.

The chain joins TRBV6-6 to TRBJ1-2; D is uncertain. From germline, CDR1 is MNHNY and CDR2 SVGAGI (reference sequence). V lost 5 bases and J 8 bases, leaving 12 bases between the germline ends. The CDR3 is 12 amino acids. The CDR3 DNA sequence: TGTGCCAGCAGTCCCCCCTCCGGGGGCTACACCTTC. Its translation: CASSPPSGGYTF.

This chain uses TRBV10-2 with TRBJ1-2; 8 bases line up with TRBD1. The CDR3 is 13 amino acids. The trim removed 5 bases at V and 4 bases at J, leaving 3 bases unmatched. Germline assignment: CDR1 WSHSY and CDR2 SAAADI. The CDR3 nucleotides are TGCGCCAGCAGTAGGGACAGGCCCTATGGCTACACCTTC. It specifies CASSRDRPYGYTF.

This clone was counted a few times. The chain is built from TRBV10-3 and TRBJ2-1; tentatively, D is TRBD1 (7 bases). This CDR3 region has 18 residues. V lost 8 bases to trimming and J lost 4 bases, with 27 bases between them. CDR1 ENHRY and CDR2 SYGVKD come from the germline V gene. CDR3 sequence (DNA): TGTGCCATCGAAGGGGGGCAGGGGGAACGGGGGAGATACAATGAGCAGTTCTTC. This codes for CAIEGGQGERGRYNEQFF.

V usage is TRBV19 and J usage is TRBJ2-2; 8 nucleotides agree with TRBD1. The CDR3 is made up of 17 amino acids. Germline V lookup: CDR1 LNHDA, CDR2 SQIVND (reference sequence). Trimming cost V 4 bases and J 3 bases; bases outside gene matches: 10. CDR3 in DNA: TGTGCCAGTAGTAATGGACAGGGAAATATGGACACCGGGGAGCTGTTTTTT. As protein: CASSNGQGNMDTGELFF.

The V call is TRBV28, the J call TRBJ2-7; 9 bases are a match to TRBD1. CDR1 is MDHEN and CDR2 is SYDVKM in the germline V gene. Trimming at V came to 3 bases and at J to 5 bases, leaving 11 bases not matched to a gene. The CDR3 is 16 residues long. DNA for the CDR3: TGTGCCAGCAGTTTGCACCGGGACAGGGTATCCCACGAGCAGTACTTC. It encodes CASSLHRDRVSHEQYF.

The chain couples TRBV9 to TRBJ2-2, with 9 bases fitting TRBD1. The CDR3 loop spans 15 amino acids. Germline CDR1 reads SGDLS; CDR2 reads YYNGEE. J lost 8 bases, V lost 1 base, and 6 bases had no gene match. The CDR3 reads CASSVTGGVPGELFF. The DNA for the CDR3 is TGTGCCAGCAGCGTAACAGGGGGCGTTCCTGGGGAGCTGTTTTTT.

The V and J genes are TRBV29-1 and TRBJ1-2; no clear D. The V and J ends lost 6 bases and 1 base respectively, with 6 bases between them. CDR3 size: 11 residues. Germline CDR1 is SQVTM and CDR2 is ANQGSEA. The CDR3 sequence: CSVQRNYGYTF. For the CDR3, the DNA is TGCAGCGTCCAGCGTAACTATGGCTACACCTTC.

The sample holds one count of this clone. The rearrangement links TRBV10-3 to TRBJ2-3; the D gene is possibly TRBD2 (5 bases). The CDR3 contains 17 residues. Looked up from germline, CDR1 is ENHRY and CDR2 is SYGVKD. V was shortened by 4 bases and J by 4 bases, with 21 bases between the two germline ends. The CDR3 DNA is TGTGCCATCAGTGGCCATGAAGAGCGGCAGAGGGCAGATACGCAGTATTTT. This translates into CAISGHEERQRADTQYF.

The chain is built from TRBV29-1 and TRBJ2-1, with 11 bases fitting TRBD1. Germline loops: CDR1 SQVTM, CDR2 ANQGSEA. The CDR3 extends over 13 amino acids. V trimming: 5 bases; J trimming: 7 bases; junction bases outside the gene matches: 4. The CDR3 sequence: CSVRTGGGNEQFF. The DNA for the CDR3 is TGCAGCGTTCGGACAGGGGGCGGGAATGAGCAGTTCTTC.